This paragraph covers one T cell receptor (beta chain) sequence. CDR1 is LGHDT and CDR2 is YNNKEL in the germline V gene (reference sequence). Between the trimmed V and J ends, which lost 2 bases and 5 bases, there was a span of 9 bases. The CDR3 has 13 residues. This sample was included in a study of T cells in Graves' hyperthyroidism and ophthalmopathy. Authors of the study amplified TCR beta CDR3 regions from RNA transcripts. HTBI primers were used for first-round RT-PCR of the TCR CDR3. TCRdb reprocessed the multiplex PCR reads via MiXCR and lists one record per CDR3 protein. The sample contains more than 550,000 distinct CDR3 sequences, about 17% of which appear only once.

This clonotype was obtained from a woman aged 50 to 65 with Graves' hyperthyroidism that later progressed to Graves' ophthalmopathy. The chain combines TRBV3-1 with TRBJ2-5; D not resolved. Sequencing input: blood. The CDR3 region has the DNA TGTGCCAGCAGCCAATGGTCGGCCGAGACCCAGTACTTC. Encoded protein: CASSQWSAETQYF.